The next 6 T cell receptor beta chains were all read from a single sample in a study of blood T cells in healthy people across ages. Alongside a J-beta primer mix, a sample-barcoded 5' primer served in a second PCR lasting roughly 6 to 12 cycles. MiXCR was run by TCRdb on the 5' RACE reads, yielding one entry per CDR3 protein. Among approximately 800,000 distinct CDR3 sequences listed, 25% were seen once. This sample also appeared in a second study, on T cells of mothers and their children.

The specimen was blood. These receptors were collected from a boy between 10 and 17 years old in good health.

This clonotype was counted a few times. CDR3 nucleotides: TGTGCCAGCAGATCCGGACGGGCGGGGTCCAAAAACATTCAGTACTTC. It yields the protein CASRSGRAGSKNIQYF. The chain links TRBV12-3 or TRBV12-4 to TRBJ2-4; D perhaps matches TRBD2 (6 bases). The CDR3 loop spans 16 amino acids. Trimming pared 6 bases from V and 2 bases from J, leaving 17 bases between.

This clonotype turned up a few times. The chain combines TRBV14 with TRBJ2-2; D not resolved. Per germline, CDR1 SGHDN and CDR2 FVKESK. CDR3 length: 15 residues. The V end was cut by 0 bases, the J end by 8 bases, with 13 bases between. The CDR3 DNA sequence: TGTGCCAGCAGCCAAGATCGGCCCCCCGGAGGGGAGCTGTTTTTT. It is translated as CASSQDRPPGGELFF. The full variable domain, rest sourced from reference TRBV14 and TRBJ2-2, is EAGVTQFPSHSVIEKGQTVTLRCDPISGHDNLYWYRRVMGKEIKFLLHFVKESKQDESGMPNNRFLAERTGGTYSTLKVQPAELEDSGVYFCASSQDRPPGGELFFGEGSRLTVL.

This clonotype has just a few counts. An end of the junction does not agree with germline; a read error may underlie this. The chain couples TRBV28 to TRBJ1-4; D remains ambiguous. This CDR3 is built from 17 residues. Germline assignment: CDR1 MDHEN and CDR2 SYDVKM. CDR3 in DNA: TGTGCCAGCAGTTTCGGCGTTAAGCGGCCAACCAATGAAAAACTGTTTTTT. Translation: CASSFGVKRPTNEKLFF. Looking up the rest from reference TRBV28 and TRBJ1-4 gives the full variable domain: DVKVTQSSRYLVKRTGEKVFLECVQDMDHENMFWYRQDPGLGLRLIYFSYDVKMKEKGDIPEGYSVSREKKERFSLILESASTNQTSMYLCASSFGVKRPTNEKLFFGSGTQLSVL.

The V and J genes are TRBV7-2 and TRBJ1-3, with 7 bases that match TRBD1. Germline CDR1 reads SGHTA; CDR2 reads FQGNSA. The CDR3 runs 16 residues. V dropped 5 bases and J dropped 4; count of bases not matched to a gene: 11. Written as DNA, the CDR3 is TGTGCCAGCAGCCCGACAGGGAGTCAGGCAGGAAACACCATATATTTT. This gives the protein CASSPTGSQAGNTIYF. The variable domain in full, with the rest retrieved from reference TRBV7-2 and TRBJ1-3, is GAGVSQSPSNKVTEKGKDVELRCDPISGHTALYWYRQSLGQGLEFLIYFQGNSAPDKSGLPSDRFSAERTGGSVSTLTIQRTQQEDSAVYLCASSPTGSQAGNTIYFGEGSWLTVV.

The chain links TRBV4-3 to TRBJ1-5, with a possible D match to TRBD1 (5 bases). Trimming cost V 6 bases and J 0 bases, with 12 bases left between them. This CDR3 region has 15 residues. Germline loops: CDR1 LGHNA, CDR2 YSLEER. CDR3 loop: CASSQTALSNQPQHF. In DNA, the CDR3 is TGCGCCAGCAGTCAGACAGCCCTTAGCAATCAGCCCCAGCATTTT.

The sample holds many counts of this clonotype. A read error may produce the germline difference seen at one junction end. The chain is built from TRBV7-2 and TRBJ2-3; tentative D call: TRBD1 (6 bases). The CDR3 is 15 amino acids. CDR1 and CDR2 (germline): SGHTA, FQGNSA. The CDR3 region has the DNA TGCGCCAGCAGCCCCAGGGGCCCTAGCACAGATACGCAGTATTTT. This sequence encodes CASSPRGPSTDTQYF.